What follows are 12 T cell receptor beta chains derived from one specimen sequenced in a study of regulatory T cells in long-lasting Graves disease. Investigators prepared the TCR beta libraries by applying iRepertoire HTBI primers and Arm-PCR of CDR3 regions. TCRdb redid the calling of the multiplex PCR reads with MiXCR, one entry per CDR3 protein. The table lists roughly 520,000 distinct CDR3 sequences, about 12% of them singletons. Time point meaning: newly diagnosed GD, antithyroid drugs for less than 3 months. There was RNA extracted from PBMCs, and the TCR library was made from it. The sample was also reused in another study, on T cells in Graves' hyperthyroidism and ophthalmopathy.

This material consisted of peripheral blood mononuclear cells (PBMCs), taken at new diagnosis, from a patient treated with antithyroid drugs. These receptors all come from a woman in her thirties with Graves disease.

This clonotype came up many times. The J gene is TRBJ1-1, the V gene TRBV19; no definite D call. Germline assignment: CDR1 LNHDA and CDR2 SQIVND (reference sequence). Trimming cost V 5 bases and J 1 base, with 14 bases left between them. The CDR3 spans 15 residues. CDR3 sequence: CASSFRLYGNTEAFF. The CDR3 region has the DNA TGTGCCAGTAGTTTCCGACTATATGGGAACACTGAAGCTTTCTTT. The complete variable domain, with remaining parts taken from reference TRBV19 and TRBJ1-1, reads DGGITQSPKYLFRKEGQNVTLSCEQNLNHDAMYWYRQDPGQGLRLIYYSQIVNDFQKGDIAEGYSVSREKKESFPLTVTSAQKNPTAFYLCASSFRLYGNTEAFFGQGTRLTVV.

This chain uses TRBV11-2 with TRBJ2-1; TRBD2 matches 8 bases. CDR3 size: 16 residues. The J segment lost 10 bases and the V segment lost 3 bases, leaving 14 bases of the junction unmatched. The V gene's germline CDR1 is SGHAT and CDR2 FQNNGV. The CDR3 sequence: CASSFGTSSNKEEQFF. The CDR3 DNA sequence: TGTGCCAGCAGCTTCGGGACTAGTTCAAATAAGGAAGAGCAGTTCTTC.

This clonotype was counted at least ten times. CDR3 coding DNA: TGTGCCAGCAGCGTACAGGGGGGCTACGAGCAGTACTTC. It specifies CASSVQGGYEQYF. This chain uses TRBV7-9 with TRBJ2-7, with 8 bases lining up with TRBD1. The CDR3 is 13 amino acids. The germline V gene encodes CDR1 SEHNR and CDR2 FQNEAQ (reference sequence). V dropped 5 bases and J dropped 3; count of bases not matched to a gene: 3.

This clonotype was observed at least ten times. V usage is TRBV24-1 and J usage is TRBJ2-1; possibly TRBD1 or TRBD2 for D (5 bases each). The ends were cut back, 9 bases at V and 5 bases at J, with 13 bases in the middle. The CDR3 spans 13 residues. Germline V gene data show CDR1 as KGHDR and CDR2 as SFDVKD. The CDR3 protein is CATSFWGNNEQFF. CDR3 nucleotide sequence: TGTGCCACCTCCTTTTGGGGGAACAATGAGCAGTTCTTC.

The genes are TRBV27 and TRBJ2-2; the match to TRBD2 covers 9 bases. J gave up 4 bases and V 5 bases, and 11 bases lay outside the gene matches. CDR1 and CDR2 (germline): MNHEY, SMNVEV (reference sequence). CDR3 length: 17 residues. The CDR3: CASSPPRSGRRTGELFF. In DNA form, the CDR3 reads TGTGCCAGCAGTCCGCCCCGTAGCGGGAGACGCACCGGGGAGCTGTTTTTT.

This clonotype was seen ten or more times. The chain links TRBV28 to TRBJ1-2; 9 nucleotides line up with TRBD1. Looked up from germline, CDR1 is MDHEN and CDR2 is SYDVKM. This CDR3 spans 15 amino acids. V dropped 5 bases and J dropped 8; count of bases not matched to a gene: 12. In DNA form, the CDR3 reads TGTGCCAGCAGTCGTCCGGGACAGGGAGACGTGGGCTACACCTTC. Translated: CASSRPGQGDVGYTF.

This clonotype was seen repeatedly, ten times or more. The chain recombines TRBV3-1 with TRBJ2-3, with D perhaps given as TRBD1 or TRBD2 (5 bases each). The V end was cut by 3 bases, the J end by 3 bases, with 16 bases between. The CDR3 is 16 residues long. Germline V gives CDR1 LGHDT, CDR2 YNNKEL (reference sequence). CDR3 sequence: CASSQGPPARTDTQYF. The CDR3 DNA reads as TGTGCCAGCAGCCAGGGACCCCCGGCGAGGACAGATACGCAGTATTTT.

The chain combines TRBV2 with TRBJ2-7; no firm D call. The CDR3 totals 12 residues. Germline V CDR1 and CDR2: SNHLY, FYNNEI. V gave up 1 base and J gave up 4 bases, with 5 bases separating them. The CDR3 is CASSEGGYEQYV. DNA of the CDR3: TGTGCCAGCAGTGAAGGGGGTTACGAGCAGTACGTC.

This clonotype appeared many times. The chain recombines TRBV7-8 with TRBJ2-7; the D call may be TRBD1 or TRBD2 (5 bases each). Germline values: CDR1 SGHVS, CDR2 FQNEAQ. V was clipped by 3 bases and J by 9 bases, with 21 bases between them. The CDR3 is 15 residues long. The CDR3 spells CASSLEMGPTTVQYF. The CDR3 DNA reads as TGTGCCAGCAGCTTGGAGATGGGACCAACCACGGTGCAGTACTTC.

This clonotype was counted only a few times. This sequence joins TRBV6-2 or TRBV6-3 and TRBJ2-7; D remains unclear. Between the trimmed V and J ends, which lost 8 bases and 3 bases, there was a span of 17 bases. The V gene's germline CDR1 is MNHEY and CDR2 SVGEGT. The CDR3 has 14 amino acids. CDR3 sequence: CASGEVRPVYEQYF. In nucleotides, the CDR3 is TGTGCCAGCGGAGAGGTGCGACCCGTCTACGAGCAGTACTTC.

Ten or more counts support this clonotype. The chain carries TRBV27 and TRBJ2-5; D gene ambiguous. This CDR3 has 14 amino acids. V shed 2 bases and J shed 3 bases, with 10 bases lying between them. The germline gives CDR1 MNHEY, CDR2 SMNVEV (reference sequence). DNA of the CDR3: TGTGCCAGCAGTTTAAGCAGGCCCGAAGAGACCCAGTACTTC. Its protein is CASSLSRPEETQYF.

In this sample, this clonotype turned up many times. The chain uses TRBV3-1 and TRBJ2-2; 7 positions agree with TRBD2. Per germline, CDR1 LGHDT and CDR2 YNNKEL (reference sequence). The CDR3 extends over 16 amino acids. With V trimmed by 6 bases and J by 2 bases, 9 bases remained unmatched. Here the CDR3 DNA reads TGTGCCAGCAGTTCCCTGGGGAGGGTCAACACCGGGGAGCTGTTTTTT. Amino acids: CASSSLGRVNTGELFF.